This TCR beta chain appears in the sequencing data of a study of T cells in Graves' hyperthyroidism and ophthalmopathy. The V gene end was trimmed by 4 bases and the J gene end by 5 bases; junction bases not matched to a gene: 4. The CDR3 loop spans 15 amino acids. The germline gives CDR1 SGHRS, CDR2 YFSETQ. TCR beta CDR3 region amplification was performed from RNA transcripts. The TCR CDR3 first-round RT-PCR relied on the HTBI primer set. TCRdb analysed the multiplex PCR reads with MiXCR anew, one entry per CDR3 protein. The table lists around 300,000 distinct CDR3 sequences, approximately 20% of them singletons.

This clonotype originated in a man in his thirties or forties with Graves' ophthalmopathy. Input material: blood. The chain recombines TRBV5-1 with TRBJ2-3; 13 nucleotides align to TRBD2. CDR3 in DNA: TGCGCCAGCAGCCCAAGGACTAGCGGGAGAGATACGCAGTATTTT. Protein: CASSPRTSGRDTQYF.